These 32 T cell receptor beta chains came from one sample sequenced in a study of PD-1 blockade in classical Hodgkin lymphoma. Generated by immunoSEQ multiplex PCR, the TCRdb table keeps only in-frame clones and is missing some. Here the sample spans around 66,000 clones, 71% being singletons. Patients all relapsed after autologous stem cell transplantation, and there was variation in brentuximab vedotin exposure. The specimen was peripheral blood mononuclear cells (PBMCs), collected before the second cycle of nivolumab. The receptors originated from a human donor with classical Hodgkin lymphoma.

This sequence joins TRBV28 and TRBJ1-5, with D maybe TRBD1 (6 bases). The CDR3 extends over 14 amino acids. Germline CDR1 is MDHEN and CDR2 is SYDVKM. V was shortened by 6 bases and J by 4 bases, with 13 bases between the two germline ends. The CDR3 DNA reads TGTGCCAGCAGAGTCGGGACAATAAATCAGCCCCAGCATTTT. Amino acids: CASRVGTINQPQHF.

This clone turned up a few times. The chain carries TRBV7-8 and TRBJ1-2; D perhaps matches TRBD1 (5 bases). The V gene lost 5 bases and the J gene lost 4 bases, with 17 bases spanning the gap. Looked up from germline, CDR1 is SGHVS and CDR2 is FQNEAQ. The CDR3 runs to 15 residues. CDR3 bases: TGTGCCAGCAGCCCATGGGACGGAGATTTCTATGGCTACACCTTC. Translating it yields CASSPWDGDFYGYTF.

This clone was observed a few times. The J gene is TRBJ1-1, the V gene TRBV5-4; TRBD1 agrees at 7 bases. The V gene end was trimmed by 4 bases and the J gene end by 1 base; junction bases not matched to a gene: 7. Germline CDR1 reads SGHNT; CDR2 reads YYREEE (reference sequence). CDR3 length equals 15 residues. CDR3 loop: CASSTRQGPNTEAFF. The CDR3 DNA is TGTGCCAGCAGCACCAGACAGGGACCGAACACTGAAGCTTTCTTT.

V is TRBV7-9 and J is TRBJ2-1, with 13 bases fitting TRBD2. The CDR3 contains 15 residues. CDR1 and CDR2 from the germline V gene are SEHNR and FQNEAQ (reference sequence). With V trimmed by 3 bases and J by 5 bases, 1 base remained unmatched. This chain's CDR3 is CASSFGTSGDNEQFF. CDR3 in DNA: TGTGCCAGCAGCTTTGGGACTAGCGGGGACAATGAGCAGTTCTTC.

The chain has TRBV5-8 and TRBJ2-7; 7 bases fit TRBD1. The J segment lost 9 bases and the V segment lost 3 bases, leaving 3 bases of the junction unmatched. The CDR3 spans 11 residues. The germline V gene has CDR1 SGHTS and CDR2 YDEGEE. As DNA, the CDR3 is TGTGCCAGCAGCTCCACAGGGGCGCAGTACTTC. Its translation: CASSSTGAQYF.

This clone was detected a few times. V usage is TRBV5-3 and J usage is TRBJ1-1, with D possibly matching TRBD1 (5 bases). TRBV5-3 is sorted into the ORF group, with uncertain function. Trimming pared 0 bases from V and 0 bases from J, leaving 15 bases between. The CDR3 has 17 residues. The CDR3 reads CARSLEGSEGMNTEAFF. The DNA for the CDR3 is TGTGCCAGAAGCTTGGAAGGGTCAGAGGGGATGAACACTGAAGCTTTCTTT.

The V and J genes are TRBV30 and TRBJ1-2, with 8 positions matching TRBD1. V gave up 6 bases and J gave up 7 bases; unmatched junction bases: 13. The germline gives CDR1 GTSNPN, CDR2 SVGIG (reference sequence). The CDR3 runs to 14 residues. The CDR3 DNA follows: TGTGCCTGCCACCTCGGACAGGGTATAACTGGCTACACCTTC. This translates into CACHLGQGITGYTF.

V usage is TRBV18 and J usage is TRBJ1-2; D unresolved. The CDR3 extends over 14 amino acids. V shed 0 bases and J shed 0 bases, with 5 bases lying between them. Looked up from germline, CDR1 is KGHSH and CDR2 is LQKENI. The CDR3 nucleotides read TGTGCCAGCTCACCACCGGTCGCTAACTATGGCTACACCTTC. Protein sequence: CASSPPVANYGYTF. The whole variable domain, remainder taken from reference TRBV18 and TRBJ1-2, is NAGVMQNPRHLVRRRGQEARLRCSPMKGHSHVYWYRQLPEEGLKFMVYLQKENIIDESGMPKERFSAEFPKEGPSILRIQQVVRGDSAAYFCASSPPVANYGYTFGSGTRLTVV.

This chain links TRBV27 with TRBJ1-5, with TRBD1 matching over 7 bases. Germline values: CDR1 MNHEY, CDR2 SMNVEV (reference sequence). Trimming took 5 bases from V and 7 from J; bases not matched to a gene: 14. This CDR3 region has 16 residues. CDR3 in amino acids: CASSPRGQVIRQPQHF. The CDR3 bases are TGTGCCAGCAGTCCTAGAGGACAGGTCATTAGGCAGCCCCAGCATTTT.

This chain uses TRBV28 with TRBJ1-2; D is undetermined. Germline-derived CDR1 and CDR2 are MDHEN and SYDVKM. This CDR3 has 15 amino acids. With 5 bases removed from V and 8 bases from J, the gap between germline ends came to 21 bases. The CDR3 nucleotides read TGTGCCAGCAGTCCGCCAAAGGGCGGCCTTAGGGGCTACACCTTC. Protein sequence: CASSPPKGGLRGYTF.

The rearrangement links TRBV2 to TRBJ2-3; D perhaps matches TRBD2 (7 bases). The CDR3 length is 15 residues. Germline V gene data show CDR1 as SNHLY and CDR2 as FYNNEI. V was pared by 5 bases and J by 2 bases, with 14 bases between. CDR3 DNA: TGTGCCAGCAGTCTTGGGGGGGCGGACACAGATACGCAGTATTTT. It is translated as CASSLGGADTDTQYF.

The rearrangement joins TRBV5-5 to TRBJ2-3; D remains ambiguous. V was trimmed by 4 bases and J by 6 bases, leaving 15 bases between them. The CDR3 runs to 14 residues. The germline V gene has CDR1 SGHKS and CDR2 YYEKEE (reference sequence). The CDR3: CASSTELLSDTQYF. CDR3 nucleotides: TGTGCCAGCAGCACGGAGCTACTATCGGATACGCAGTATTTT.

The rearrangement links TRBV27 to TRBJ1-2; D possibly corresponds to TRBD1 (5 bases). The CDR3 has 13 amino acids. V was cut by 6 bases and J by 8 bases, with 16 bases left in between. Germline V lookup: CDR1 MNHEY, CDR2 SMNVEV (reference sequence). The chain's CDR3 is CASSFSLGDGYTF. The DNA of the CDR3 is TGTGCCAGCAGCTTTTCCCTCGGGGACGGCTACACCTTC.

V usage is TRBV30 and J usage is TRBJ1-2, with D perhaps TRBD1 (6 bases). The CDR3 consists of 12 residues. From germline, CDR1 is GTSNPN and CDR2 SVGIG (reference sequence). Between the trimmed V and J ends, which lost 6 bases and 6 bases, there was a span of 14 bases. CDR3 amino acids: CACVTGNHGYTF. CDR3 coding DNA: TGTGCCTGTGTTACAGGGAACCATGGCTACACCTTC.

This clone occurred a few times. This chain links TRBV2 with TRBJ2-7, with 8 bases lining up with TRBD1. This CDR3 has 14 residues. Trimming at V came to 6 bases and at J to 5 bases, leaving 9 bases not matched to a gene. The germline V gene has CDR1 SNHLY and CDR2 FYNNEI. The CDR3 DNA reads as TGTGCCAGCAGCCCTCTCCGGACAGGGAACGAGCAGTACTTC. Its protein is CASSPLRTGNEQYF.

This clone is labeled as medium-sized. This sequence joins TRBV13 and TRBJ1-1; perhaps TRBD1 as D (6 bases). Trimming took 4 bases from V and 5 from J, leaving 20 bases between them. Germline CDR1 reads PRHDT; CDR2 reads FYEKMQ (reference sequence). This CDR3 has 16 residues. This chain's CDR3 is CASSWTPSGAATEAFF. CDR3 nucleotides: TGTGCCAGCAGCTGGACACCCTCGGGGGCCGCGACTGAAGCTTTCTTT. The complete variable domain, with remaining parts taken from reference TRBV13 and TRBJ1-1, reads AAGVIQSPRHLIKEKRETATLKCYPIPRHDTVYWYQQGPGQDPQFLISFYEKMQSDKGSIPDRFSAQQFSDYHSELNMSSLELGDSALYFCASSWTPSGAATEAFFGQGTRLTVV.

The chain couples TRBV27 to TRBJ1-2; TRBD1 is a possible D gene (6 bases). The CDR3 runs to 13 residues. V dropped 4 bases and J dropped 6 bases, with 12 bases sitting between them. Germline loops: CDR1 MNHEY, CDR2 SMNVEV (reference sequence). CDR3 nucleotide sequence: TGTGCCAGCAGTTCGAGGACAGTTAATGGCTACACCTTC. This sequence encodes CASSSRTVNGYTF.

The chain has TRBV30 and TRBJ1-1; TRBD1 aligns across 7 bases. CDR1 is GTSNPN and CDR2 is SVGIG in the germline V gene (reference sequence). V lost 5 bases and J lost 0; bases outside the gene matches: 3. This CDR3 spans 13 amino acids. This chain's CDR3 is CAWGGQLNTEAFF. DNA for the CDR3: TGTGCCTGGGGGGGACAGTTGAACACTGAAGCTTTCTTT.

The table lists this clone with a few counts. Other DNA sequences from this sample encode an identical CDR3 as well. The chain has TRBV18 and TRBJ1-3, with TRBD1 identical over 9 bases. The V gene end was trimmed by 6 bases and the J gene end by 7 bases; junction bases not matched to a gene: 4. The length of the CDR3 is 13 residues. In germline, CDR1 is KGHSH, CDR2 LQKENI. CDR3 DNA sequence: TGTGCCAGCTCTAGCGGACAGGGGAACACCATATATTTT. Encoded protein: CASSSGQGNTIYF. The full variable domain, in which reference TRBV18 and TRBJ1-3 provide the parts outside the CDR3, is NAGVMQNPRHLVRRRGQEARLRCSPMKGHSHVYWYRQLPEEGLKFMVYLQKENIIDESGMPKERFSAEFPKEGPSILRIQQVVRGDSAAYFCASSSGQGNTIYFGEGSWLTVV.

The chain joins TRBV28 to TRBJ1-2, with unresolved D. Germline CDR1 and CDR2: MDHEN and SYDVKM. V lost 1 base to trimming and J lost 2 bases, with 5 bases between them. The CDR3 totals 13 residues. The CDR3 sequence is CASSLYQNYGYTF. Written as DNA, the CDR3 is TGTGCCAGCAGTTTATACCAGAACTATGGCTACACCTTC.

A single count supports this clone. CDR3 nucleotide sequence: TGTGCCAGCAGTTACATGTGGGAAGATACGCAGTATTTT. Translation: CASSYMWEDTQYF. The chain links TRBV6-5 to TRBJ2-3; D remains ambiguous. The CDR3 consists of 13 residues. CDR1 and CDR2 (germline): MNHEY, SVGAGI. The ends were cut back, 2 bases at V and 5 bases at J, with 8 bases in the middle.

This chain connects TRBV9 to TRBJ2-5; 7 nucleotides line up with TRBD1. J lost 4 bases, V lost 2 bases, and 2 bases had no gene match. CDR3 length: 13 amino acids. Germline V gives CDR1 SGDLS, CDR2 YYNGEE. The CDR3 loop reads CASSVTGRETQYF. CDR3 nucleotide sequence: TGTGCCAGCAGCGTGACAGGGAGAGAGACCCAGTACTTC.

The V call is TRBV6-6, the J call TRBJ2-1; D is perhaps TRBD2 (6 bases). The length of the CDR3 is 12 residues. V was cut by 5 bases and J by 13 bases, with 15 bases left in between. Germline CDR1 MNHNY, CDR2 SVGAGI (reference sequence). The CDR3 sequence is CASSPPTGSQFF. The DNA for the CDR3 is TGTGCCAGCAGTCCCCCGACCGGGAGCCAGTTCTTC.

CDR3 sequence reads: CASSRGYGANVLTF. CDR3 nucleotides: TGTGCCAGTAGTCGAGGGTATGGGGCCAACGTCCTGACTTTC. The chain is built from TRBV19 and TRBJ2-6, with D possibly being TRBD2 (5 bases). The V gene lost 5 bases and the J gene lost 3 bases, with 8 bases spanning the gap. Per germline, CDR1 LNHDA and CDR2 SQIVND (reference sequence). The CDR3 is made up of 14 amino acids.

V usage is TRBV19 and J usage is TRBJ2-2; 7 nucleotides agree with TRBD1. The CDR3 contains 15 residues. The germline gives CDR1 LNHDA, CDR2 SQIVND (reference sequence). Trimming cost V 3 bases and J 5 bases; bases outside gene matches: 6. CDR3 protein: CASSIQARGTGELFF. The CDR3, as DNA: TGTGCCAGTAGTATCCAGGCCAGGGGGACCGGGGAGCTGTTTTTT.

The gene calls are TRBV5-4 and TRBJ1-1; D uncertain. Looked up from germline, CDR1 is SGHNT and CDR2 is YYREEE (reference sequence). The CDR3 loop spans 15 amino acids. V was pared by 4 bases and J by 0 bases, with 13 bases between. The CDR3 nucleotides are TGTGCCAGCAGCCTTACCACCTCTCTGAACACTGAAGCTTTCTTT. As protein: CASSLTTSLNTEAFF.

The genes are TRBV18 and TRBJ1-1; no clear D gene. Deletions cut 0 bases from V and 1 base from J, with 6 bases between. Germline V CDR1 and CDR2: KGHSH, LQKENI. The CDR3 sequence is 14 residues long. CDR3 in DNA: TGTGCCAGCTCACCACCTTACGGGAACACTGAAGCTTTCTTT. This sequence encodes CASSPPYGNTEAFF.

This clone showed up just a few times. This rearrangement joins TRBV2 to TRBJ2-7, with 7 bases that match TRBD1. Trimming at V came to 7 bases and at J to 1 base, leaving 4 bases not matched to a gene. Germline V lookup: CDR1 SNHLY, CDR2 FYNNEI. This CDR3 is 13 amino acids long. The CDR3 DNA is TGTGCCAGCACCGGACAGGTTTCCTACGAGCAGTACTTC. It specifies CASTGQVSYEQYF.

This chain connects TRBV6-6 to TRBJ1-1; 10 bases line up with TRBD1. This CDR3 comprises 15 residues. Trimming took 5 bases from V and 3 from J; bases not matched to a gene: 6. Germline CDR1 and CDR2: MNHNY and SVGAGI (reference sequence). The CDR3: CASSHRQGAHTEAFF. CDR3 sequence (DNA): TGTGCCAGCAGTCACCGACAGGGGGCACACACTGAAGCTTTCTTT.

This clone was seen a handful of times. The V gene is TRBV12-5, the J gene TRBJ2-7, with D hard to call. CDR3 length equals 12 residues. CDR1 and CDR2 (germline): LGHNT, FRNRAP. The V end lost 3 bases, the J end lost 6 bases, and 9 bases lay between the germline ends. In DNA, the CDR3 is TGTGCTAGTGGTTTTAGCACCCTCGAGCAGTACTTC. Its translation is CASGFSTLEQYF.

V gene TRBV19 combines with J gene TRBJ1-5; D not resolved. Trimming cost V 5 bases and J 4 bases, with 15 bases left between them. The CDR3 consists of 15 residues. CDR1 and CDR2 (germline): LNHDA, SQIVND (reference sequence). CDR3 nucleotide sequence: TGTGCCAGTAGTTCCACCTTGACGGGTAATCAGCCCCAGCATTTT. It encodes CASSSTLTGNQPQHF.

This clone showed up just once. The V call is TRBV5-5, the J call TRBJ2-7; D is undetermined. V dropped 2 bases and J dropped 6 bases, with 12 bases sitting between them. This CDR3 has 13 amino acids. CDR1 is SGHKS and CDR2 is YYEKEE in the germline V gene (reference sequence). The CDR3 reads CASSFPGVAEQYF. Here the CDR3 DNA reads TGTGCCAGCAGCTTCCCTGGGGTAGCCGAGCAGTACTTC. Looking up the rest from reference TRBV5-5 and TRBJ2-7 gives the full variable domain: DAGVTQSPTHLIKTRGQQVTLRCSPISGHKSVSWYQQVLGQGPQFIFQYYEKEERGRGNFPDRFSARQFPNYSSELNVNALLLGDSALYLCASSFPGVAEQYFGPGTRLTVT.